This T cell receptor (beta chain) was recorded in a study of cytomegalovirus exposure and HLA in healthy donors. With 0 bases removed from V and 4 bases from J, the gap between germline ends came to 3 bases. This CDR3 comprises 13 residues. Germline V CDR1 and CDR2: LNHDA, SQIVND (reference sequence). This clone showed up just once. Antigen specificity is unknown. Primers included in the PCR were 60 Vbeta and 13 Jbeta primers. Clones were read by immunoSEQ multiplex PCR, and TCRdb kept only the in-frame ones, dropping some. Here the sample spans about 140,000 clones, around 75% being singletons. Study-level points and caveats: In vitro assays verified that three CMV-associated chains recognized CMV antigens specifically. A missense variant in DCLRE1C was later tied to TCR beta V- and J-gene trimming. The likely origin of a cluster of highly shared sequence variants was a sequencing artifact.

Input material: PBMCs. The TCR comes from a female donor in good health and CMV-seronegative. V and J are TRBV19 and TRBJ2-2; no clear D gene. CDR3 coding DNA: TGTGCCAGTAGTATAGATATCACCGGGGAGCTGTTTTTT. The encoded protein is CASSIDITGELFF.